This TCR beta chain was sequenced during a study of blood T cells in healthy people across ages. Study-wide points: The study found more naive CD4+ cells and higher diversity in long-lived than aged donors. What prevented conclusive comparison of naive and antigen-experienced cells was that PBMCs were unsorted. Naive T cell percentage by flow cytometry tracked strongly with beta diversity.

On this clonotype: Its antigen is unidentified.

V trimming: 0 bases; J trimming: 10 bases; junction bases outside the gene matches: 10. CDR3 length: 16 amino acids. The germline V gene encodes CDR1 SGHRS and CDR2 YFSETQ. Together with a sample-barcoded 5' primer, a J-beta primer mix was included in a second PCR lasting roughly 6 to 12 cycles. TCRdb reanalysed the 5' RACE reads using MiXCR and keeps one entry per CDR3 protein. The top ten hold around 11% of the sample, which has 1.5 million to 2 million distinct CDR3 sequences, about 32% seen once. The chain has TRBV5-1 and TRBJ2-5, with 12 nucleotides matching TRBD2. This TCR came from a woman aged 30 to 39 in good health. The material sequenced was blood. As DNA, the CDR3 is TGCGCCAGCAGCTTGGCCCAGGAAGCTAGCGGGGGGGTCCAGTACTTC. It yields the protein CASSLAQEASGGVQYF.